These 29 T cell receptor beta chains were sequenced from one sample in a study of T cell responses to AZD1222 COVID-19 vaccine. Method: immunoSEQ multiplex PCR; TCRdb's copy keeps in-frame clones and lacks some. The sample yields 150,000 to 200,000 clones, roughly 87% seen once. Sequencing used peripheral blood, obtained on day 0 of AZD1222 vaccination. The source of these receptors is an adult in good health.

The genes are TRBV6-5 and TRBJ1-1, with a tentative D call TRBD1 (5 bases). The CDR3 is made up of 15 amino acids. Germline V gene sequence: CDR1 MNHEY, CDR2 SVGAGI. Trimming cost V 7 bases and J 0 bases, with 15 bases left between them. This CDR3 reads CASTIRAGLNTEAFF. Here the CDR3 DNA reads TGTGCCAGCACCATAAGGGCAGGGCTGAACACTGAAGCTTTCTTT.

CDR3 coding DNA: TGTGCCAGCATGATCGACCTCAATCAGCCCCAGCATTTT. Translating it yields CASMIDLNQPQHF. The chain carries TRBV6-5 and TRBJ1-5, with no clear D. Per the germline V gene, CDR1 is MNHEY and CDR2 is SVGAGI. This CDR3 has 13 amino acids. V dropped 7 bases and J dropped 3 bases, with 10 bases sitting between them.

V is TRBV27 and J is TRBJ1-1; tentatively, D is TRBD1 (5 bases). The germline V and J ends were trimmed by 8 bases and 8 bases, with 18 bases remaining between them. Germline V gives CDR1 MNHEY, CDR2 SMNVEV (reference sequence). The CDR3 totals 13 residues. As DNA, the CDR3 is TGTGCCAGCTTAGCTCAGCTCGGGGGGGAAGCTTTCTTT. Translating it yields CASLAQLGGEAFF.

This clone was found once. The chain recombines TRBV6-6 with TRBJ2-7; D gene unclear. From germline, CDR1 is MNHNY and CDR2 SVGAGI (reference sequence). The CDR3 spans 16 residues. The germline V and J ends were trimmed by 5 bases and 0 bases, with 17 bases remaining between them. The CDR3 region has the DNA TGTGCCAGCAGTGGAGAGTACGGGCTCGTCTCCTACGAGCAGTACTTC. Protein sequence: CASSGEYGLVSYEQYF.

The V and J genes are TRBV9 and TRBJ2-1, with 7 bases identical to TRBD2. From germline, CDR1 is SGDLS and CDR2 YYNGEE. The V gene end was trimmed by 4 bases and the J gene end by 5 bases; junction bases not matched to a gene: 9. The CDR3 is 15 residues long. CDR3 bases: TGTGCCAGCAGCCCTTATGCGGGAGTAGACAATGAGCAGTTCTTC. Its translation is CASSPYAGVDNEQFF.

In DNA, the CDR3 is TGTGCCAGCAGCCTCGGGGATGAGCAGTACTTC. Translating it yields CASSLGDEQYF. The chain uses TRBV5-5 and TRBJ2-7, with a tentative D call TRBD2 (5 bases). The CDR3 has 11 amino acids. Germline CDR1 is SGHKS and CDR2 is YYEKEE (reference sequence). Trimming shortened V by 4 bases and J by 7 bases, and 9 bases separated the two germline ends. Full variable domain (missing parts from reference TRBV5-5 and TRBJ2-7): DAGVTQSPTHLIKTRGQQVTLRCSPISGHKSVSWYQQVLGQGPQFIFQYYEKEERGRGNFPDRFSARQFPNYSSELNVNALLLGDSALYLCASSLGDEQYFGPGTRLTVT.

The chain couples TRBV12-2 to TRBJ2-7; the D call in the table, TRBD1, was not verified against the DNA. TRBV12-2 is a pseudogene. CDR3 size: 16 residues. CDR3 coding DNA: TGTGCAAGTCGCTTAGCGGTCCCCACAGGAACCTACGAGCAGTACTTC. This sequence encodes CASRLAVPTGTYEQYF.

This chain joins TRBV6-1 and TRBJ1-2, with 9 bases identical to TRBD1. The germline V gene has CDR1 MNHNS and CDR2 SASEGT. V lost 0 bases and J lost 2; bases outside the gene matches: 13. There are 19 residues in the CDR3. The DNA of the CDR3 is TGTGCCAGCAGTGAAGCGGGGACAGGGTCTTGGAGAGCGAACTATGGCTACACCTTC. As protein: CASSEAGTGSWRANYGYTF.

The rearrangement uses TRBV18 and TRBJ2-2; D perhaps matches TRBD1 (6 bases). The CDR3 runs to 15 residues. Germline CDR1 and CDR2: KGHSH and LQKENI. V lost 3 bases and J 2 bases, leaving 10 bases between the germline ends. The chain's CDR3 is CASSPWDINTGELFF. In DNA form, the CDR3 reads TGTGCCAGCTCACCCTGGGACATCAACACCGGGGAGCTGTTTTTT. The full variable domain, rest sourced from reference TRBV18 and TRBJ2-2, is NAGVMQNPRHLVRRRGQEARLRCSPMKGHSHVYWYRQLPEEGLKFMVYLQKENIIDESGMPKERFSAEFPKEGPSILRIQQVVRGDSAAYFCASSPWDINTGELFFGEGSRLTVL.

The chain recombines TRBV6-5 with TRBJ1-1; possible D gene TRBD1, 6 bases. The CDR3 is made up of 12 amino acids. Trimming pared 6 bases from V and 10 bases from J, leaving 15 bases between. Germline values: CDR1 MNHEY, CDR2 SVGAGI. The chain's CDR3 is CASRGLQGSAFF. The CDR3 region has the DNA TGTGCCAGCAGGGGATTACAGGGTTCAGCTTTCTTT.

The gene calls are TRBV3-1 (or the pseudogene TRBV3-2) and TRBJ2-1; D gene ambiguous. Germline CDR1 reads LGHDT; CDR2 reads YNNKEL (reference sequence). Trimming stripped 2 bases from V and 15 bases from J, with 17 bases between. The CDR3 runs 13 residues. The CDR3 sequence is CASSQPLSSVLFF. CDR3 coding DNA: TGTGCCAGCAGCCAACCCCTCTCGAGTGTTCTGTTCTTC.

The J gene is TRBJ2-3, the V gene TRBV5-1, with 12 bases identical to TRBD2. V lost 0 bases to trimming and J lost 6 bases; unmatched junction nucleotides: 14. Germline V gives CDR1 SGHRS, CDR2 YFSETQ. The CDR3 consists of 19 residues. The CDR3 DNA reads as TGCGCCAGCAGCTTGGGTGGACTAGCGGGAAAGGGGTCGAAGGATACGCAGTATTTT. This encodes CASSLGGLAGKGSKDTQYF.

This chain uses TRBV19 with TRBJ2-1; 9 bases map to TRBD2. This CDR3 has 16 amino acids. CDR1 and CDR2 from the germline V gene are LNHDA and SQIVND (reference sequence). J lost 8 bases, V lost 4 bases, and 12 bases had no gene match. DNA for the CDR3: TGTGCCAGTAGTAAGTGGCTAGCGGGATTTGGCGATGAGCAGTTCTTC. Encoded protein: CASSKWLAGFGDEQFF.

The count of this clone is one. This sequence joins TRBV27 and TRBJ2-5; 8 bases map to TRBD1. CDR1 MNHEY and CDR2 SMNVEV come from the germline V gene (reference sequence). The V gene end was trimmed by 5 bases and the J gene end by 4 bases; junction bases not matched to a gene: 6. CDR3 length: 14 residues. This chain's CDR3 is CASSGGTGTETQYF. The CDR3 coding sequence is TGTGCCAGCAGTGGAGGGACAGGTACAGAGACCCAGTACTTC.

This rearrangement joins TRBV19 to TRBJ1-2, with no clear D. The germline V gene encodes CDR1 LNHDA and CDR2 SQIVND (reference sequence). The CDR3 is 16 amino acids. The ends were cut back, 6 bases at V and 0 bases at J, with 17 bases in the middle. The CDR3 DNA sequence: TGTGCCAGTAGCACGACTCGGGCTCTCCCTAACTATGGCTACACCTTC. Amino acids: CASSTTRALPNYGYTF. The full variable domain, in which reference TRBV19 and TRBJ1-2 provide the parts outside the CDR3, is DGGITQSPKYLFRKEGQNVTLSCEQNLNHDAMYWYRQDPGQGLRLIYYSQIVNDFQKGDIAEGYSVSREKKESFPLTVTSAQKNPTAFYLCASSTTRALPNYGYTFGSGTRLTVV.

This chain connects TRBV6-6 to TRBJ1-2, with D perhaps TRBD1 (6 bases). The CDR3 is 16 amino acids. Germline V gene data show CDR1 as MNHNY and CDR2 as SVGAGI (reference sequence). The germline V and J ends were trimmed by 5 bases and 4 bases, with 20 bases remaining between them. This CDR3 reads CASSPPPGRGGYGYTF. CDR3 nucleotides: TGTGCCAGCAGTCCCCCCCCAGGCAGGGGAGGCTATGGCTACACCTTC.

This clone has only a few counts. The same CDR3 is also encoded by other DNA sequences in this sample. V usage is TRBV5-1 and J usage is TRBJ2-5; D is unresolved. CDR1 and CDR2 (germline): SGHRS, YFSETQ. There are 11 residues in the CDR3. Trimming left V 1 base short and J 3 bases short, with 1 base between. CDR3 sequence (DNA): TGCGCCAGCAGCTTGAAAGAGACCCAGTACTTC. Its translation: CASSLKETQYF. Drawing the rest from reference TRBV5-1 and TRBJ2-5, the complete variable domain is KAGVTQTPRYLIKTRGQQVTLSCSPISGHRSVSWYQQTPGQGLQFLFEYFSETQRNKGNFPGRFSGRQFSNSRSEMNVSTLELGDSALYLCASSLKETQYFGPGTRLLVL.

This clone appeared a few times. The rearrangement joins TRBV3-1 (or the pseudogene TRBV3-2) to TRBJ1-4; D is ambiguous. This CDR3 contains 13 residues. Germline V gene lookup returns CDR1 LGHDT and CDR2 YNNKEL (reference sequence). V lost 4 bases and J lost 7, with 10 bases in between. The CDR3 protein is CASSRGMGEKLFF. CDR3 bases: TGTGCCAGCAGCCGAGGGATGGGTGAAAAACTGTTTTTT.

The sample holds a few counts of this clone. This CDR3 reads CASSQRGRGLGYTF. The CDR3 DNA is TGTGCCAGCAGTCAACGGGGCAGGGGGCTTGGCTACACCTTC. This rearrangement joins TRBV6-5 to TRBJ1-2; 8 nucleotides align to TRBD1. In germline, CDR1 is MNHEY, CDR2 SVGAGI. The CDR3 spans 14 residues. V shed 5 bases and J 7 bases; nucleotides not matched to a gene: 9.

The V call is TRBV5-6, the J call TRBJ2-1; D is unclear. The germline V gene has CDR1 SGHDT and CDR2 YYEEEE. V gave up 4 bases and J gave up 1 base, with 18 bases separating them. This CDR3 comprises 17 residues. CDR3 sequence (DNA): TGTGCCAGCAGCCCGAGAAAAGGAACACGTTCCTACAATGAGCAGTTCTTC. This translates into CASSPRKGTRSYNEQFF.

This clone has a handful of counts. The V and J genes are TRBV27 and TRBJ2-5; 8 nucleotides agree with TRBD1. Germline loops: CDR1 MNHEY, CDR2 SMNVEV (reference sequence). The CDR3 contains 14 residues. V was clipped by 3 bases and J by 6 bases; unmatched bases: 6. CDR3 sequence reads: CASSFDRGRQTQYF. The CDR3 DNA follows: TGTGCCAGCAGTTTTGACAGGGGAAGGCAGACCCAGTACTTC.

This clone showed up just a few times. J is TRBJ2-1 and V is TRBV11-2; the D gene is possibly TRBD2 (6 bases). The ends were cut back, 3 bases at V and 7 bases at J, with 7 bases in the middle. Germline CDR1 and CDR2: SGHAT and FQNNGV. The CDR3 runs to 12 residues. This CDR3 reads CASSFRGNEQFF. The CDR3 nucleotides read TGTGCCAGCAGCTTTCGGGGGAATGAGCAGTTCTTC.

This sequence joins TRBV6-5 and TRBJ1-3; 8 positions match TRBD1. Trimming removed 8 bases from V and 0 bases from J; junction bases left unmatched: 6. The CDR3 sequence is 15 residues long. The germline V gene encodes CDR1 MNHEY and CDR2 SVGAGI. For the CDR3, the DNA is TGTGCCAGCGGGAGGGACAGGTTCTCTGGAAACACCATATATTTT. Encoded protein: CASGRDRFSGNTIYF.

The rearrangement uses TRBV7-9 and TRBJ2-7; 8 bases align to TRBD2. There are 15 residues in the CDR3. J lost 4 bases, V lost 3 bases, and 8 bases had no gene match. Germline V gene data show CDR1 as SEHNR and CDR2 as FQNEAQ (reference sequence). CDR3 coding DNA: TGTGCCAGCAGCTTTATCGGTGCTAGCGGGTACGAGCAGTACTTC. Protein sequence: CASSFIGASGYEQYF. Using reference TRBV7-9 and TRBJ2-7 for the parts outside the CDR3, the full variable domain is DTGVSQNPRHKITKRGQNVTFRCDPISEHNRLYWYRQTLGQGPEFLTYFQNEAQLEKSRLLSDRFSAERPKGSFSTLEIQRTEQGDSAMYLCASSFIGASGYEQYFGPGTRLTVT.

The chain has TRBV2 and TRBJ2-5, with 7 bases aligning to TRBD2. The CDR3 length is 12 residues. J gave up 9 bases and V 3 bases, and 4 bases lay outside the gene matches. CDR1 and CDR2 (germline): SNHLY, FYNNEI. CDR3: CASSDREGSQYF. DNA of the CDR3: TGTGCCAGCAGTGACAGGGAGGGGTCCCAGTACTTC.

The J gene is TRBJ2-2, the V gene TRBV7-6, with 7 bases aligning to TRBD2. J was trimmed by 0 bases and V by 6 bases; bases with no gene match: 4. Germline CDR1 SGHVS, CDR2 FNYEAQ. The CDR3 runs 15 residues. CDR3 bases: TGTGCCAGCAGGGGCGGGGGATCGAACACCGGGGAGCTGTTTTTT. Its translation is CASRGGGSNTGELFF. The full variable domain, completed using reference TRBV7-6 and TRBJ2-2, is GAGVSQSPRYKVTKRGQDVALRCDPISGHVSLYWYRQALGQGPEFLTYFNYEAQQDKSGLPNDRFSAERPEGSISTLTIQRTEQRDSAMYRCASRGGGSNTGELFFGEGSRLTVL.

V usage is TRBV7-9 and J usage is TRBJ2-1; 14 bases fit TRBD2. Germline-derived CDR1 and CDR2 are SEHNR and FQNEAQ (reference sequence). V lost 5 bases, J lost 10 bases, and 10 bases stayed unmatched. The CDR3 contains 16 residues. The DNA for the CDR3 is TGTGCCAGCAGCCAACCGGGACTAGCGGGAGTAGGGGAGCAGTTCTTC. It encodes CASSQPGLAGVGEQFF.

The chain employs TRBV6-5 and TRBJ1-5; no clear D. Per germline, CDR1 MNHEY and CDR2 SVGAGI. The CDR3 totals 13 residues. V was pared by 6 bases and J by 4 bases, with 10 bases between. Here the CDR3 reads CASSGYYNQPQHF. The CDR3 DNA follows: TGTGCCAGCAGCGGATACTATAATCAGCCCCAGCATTTT.

V usage is TRBV28 and J usage is TRBJ1-5; weak D call: TRBD1 (6 bases). Trimming left V 0 bases short and J 2 bases short, with 8 bases between. Per the germline V gene, CDR1 is MDHEN and CDR2 is SYDVKM. The CDR3 is 15 residues long. The CDR3 coding sequence is TGTGCCAGCAGTTTATGGGGGGGCGGCAATCAGCCCCAGCATTTT. Protein: CASSLWGGGNQPQHF.